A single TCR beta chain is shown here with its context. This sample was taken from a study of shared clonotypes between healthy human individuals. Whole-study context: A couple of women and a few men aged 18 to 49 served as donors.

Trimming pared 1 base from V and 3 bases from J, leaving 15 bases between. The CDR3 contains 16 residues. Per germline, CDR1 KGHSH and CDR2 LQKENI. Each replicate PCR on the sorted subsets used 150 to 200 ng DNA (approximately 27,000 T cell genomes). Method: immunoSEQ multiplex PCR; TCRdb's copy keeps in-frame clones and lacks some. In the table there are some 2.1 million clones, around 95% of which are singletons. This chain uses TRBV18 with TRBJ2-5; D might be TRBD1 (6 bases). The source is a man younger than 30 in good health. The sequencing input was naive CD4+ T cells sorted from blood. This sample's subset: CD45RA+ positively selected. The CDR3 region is CASSPLWTAVEETQYF. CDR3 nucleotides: TGTGCCAGCTCACCACTGTGGACAGCGGTTGAAGAGACCCAGTACTTC.